These T cell receptor beta chains were read from a single sample in a study of technical replicates of blood from several donors. Profiling relied on immunoSEQ multiplex PCR, and the TCRdb table lists in-frame clones only, not all of them. The table records 55,000 to 65,000 clones, roughly 93% of them present only once. Sequenced sample: PBMCs. The receptors were gathered from a human donor in good health. Some clones in this sample may be carry-over from other donors' samples. CDR3s include the opening cysteine and the closing phenylalanine or tryptophan. Fields, in order: J gene, V gene, clone size, D gene, CDR3 protein, CDR3 DNA. A D gene is named only where the DNA matches it firmly. Clone size appears in some rows only: once, few, many, or a class for an expanded clone.

j_call: TRBJ2-1
v_call: TRBV7-3
clone_size: -
d_call: -
cdr3_aa: CASSAGLRSSYNEQFF
cdr3_nt: TGTGCCAGCAGCGCCGGACTACGAAGCTCCTACAATGAGCAGTTCTTC

j_call: TRBJ2-5
v_call: TRBV29-1
clone_size: -
d_call: TRBD2
cdr3_aa: CSVVLAGNQETQYF
cdr3_nt: TGCAGCGTTGTATTAGCGGGAAACCAAGAGACCCAGTACTTC

j_call: TRBJ2-7
v_call: TRBV7-2
clone_size: -
d_call: TRBD2
cdr3_aa: CASSSSGRSGEQYF
cdr3_nt: TGTGCCAGCAGCTCGAGCGGGAGGTCTGGCGAGCAGTACTTC

j_call: TRBJ2-7
v_call: TRBV30
clone_size: -
d_call: TRBD2
cdr3_aa: CAWSRGDPYEQYF
cdr3_nt: TGTGCCTGGAGTCGGGGGGATCCCTACGAGCAGTACTTC

j_call: TRBJ2-5
v_call: TRBV7-6
clone_size: -
d_call: -
cdr3_aa: CASSFQTGKETQYF
cdr3_nt: TGTGCCAGCAGCTTCCAGACAGGAAAAGAGACCCAGTACTTC

j_call: TRBJ1-2
v_call: TRBV7-4
clone_size: once
d_call: TRBD1
cdr3_aa: CAITGDPYGYTF
cdr3_nt: TGTGCCATCACAGGGGACCCTTATGGCTACACCTTC

j_call: TRBJ1-1
v_call: TRBV11-1
clone_size: -
d_call: -
cdr3_aa: CASSLEQNTEAFF
cdr3_nt: TGTGCCAGCAGCCTAGAACAGAACACTGAAGCTTTCTTT

j_call: TRBJ2-7
v_call: TRBV5-4
clone_size: -
d_call: TRBD2
cdr3_aa: CASSSGGHYEQYF
cdr3_nt: TGTGCCAGCAGCTCGGGGGGGCATTACGAGCAGTACTTC

j_call: TRBJ2-7
v_call: TRBV19
clone_size: -
d_call: -
cdr3_aa: CASSISVGSYEQYF
cdr3_nt: TGTGCCAGTAGTATATCCGTCGGCTCCTACGAGCAGTACTTC

j_call: TRBJ2-3
v_call: TRBV7-3
clone_size: -
d_call: -
cdr3_aa: CASSRTRTSTDTQYF
cdr3_nt: TGTGCCAGCAGCCGTACTAGGACTAGCACAGATACGCAGTATTTT

j_call: TRBJ1-1
v_call: TRBV2
clone_size: -
d_call: -
cdr3_aa: CASSEGENTEAFF
cdr3_nt: TGTGCCAGCAGTGAGGGAGAGAACACTGAAGCTTTCTTT

j_call: TRBJ2-2
v_call: TRBV7-3
clone_size: -
d_call: TRBD1
cdr3_aa: CASSRDRDTGELFF
cdr3_nt: TGTGCCAGCAGCCGGGACAGGGACACCGGGGAGCTGTTTTTT

j_call: TRBJ1-1
v_call: TRBV6-5
clone_size: -
d_call: -
cdr3_aa: CASSYSIAGNTEAFF
cdr3_nt: TGTGCCAGCAGTTACTCGATAGCGGGGAACACTGAAGCTTTCTTT

j_call: TRBJ2-1
v_call: TRBV27
clone_size: -
d_call: -
cdr3_aa: CASSYASGSNNEQFF
cdr3_nt: TGTGCCAGCAGTTACGCAAGCGGCTCTAACAATGAGCAGTTCTTC

j_call: TRBJ2-1
v_call: TRBV7-9
clone_size: -
d_call: -
cdr3_aa: CASSLSQRDEQFF
cdr3_nt: TGTGCCAGCAGCTTGAGCCAGCGGGATGAGCAGTTCTTC

j_call: TRBJ2-7
v_call: TRBV7-2
clone_size: -
d_call: TRBD2
cdr3_aa: CASSLAGAGVGPYEQYF
cdr3_nt: TGTGCCAGCAGCCTCGCAGGAGCGGGAGTGGGCCCCTACGAGCAGTACTTC

j_call: TRBJ1-2
v_call: TRBV19
clone_size: -
d_call: TRBD1
cdr3_aa: CASMGQGGPTIYGYTF
cdr3_nt: TGTGCCAGTATGGGACAGGGGGGCCCAACTATCTATGGCTACACCTTC

j_call: TRBJ2-5
v_call: TRBV7-6
clone_size: -
d_call: TRBD1
cdr3_aa: CASTRDREARETQYF
cdr3_nt: TGTGCCAGCACCAGGGACAGGGAAGCTCGGGAGACCCAGTACTTC

j_call: TRBJ2-1
v_call: TRBV15
clone_size: -
d_call: TRBD1
cdr3_aa: CATSTGTGGNEQFF
cdr3_nt: TGTGCCACCAGCACCGGGACAGGGGGTAATGAGCAGTTCTTC

j_call: TRBJ1-6
v_call: TRBV7-2
clone_size: -
d_call: -
cdr3_aa: CASSLAPQNNSPLHF
cdr3_nt: TGTGCCAGCAGCTTAGCGCCCCAGAATAATTCACCCCTCCACTTT

j_call: TRBJ2-7
v_call: TRBV4-2
clone_size: -
d_call: -
cdr3_aa: CASSHGLSSYEQYF
cdr3_nt: TGTGCCAGCAGCCACGGACTATCATCCTACGAGCAGTACTTC

j_call: TRBJ1-6
v_call: TRBV30
clone_size: -
d_call: -
cdr3_aa: CAWSRGSPLHF
cdr3_nt: TGTGCCTGGAGCAGAGGGTCACCCCTCCACTTT

j_call: TRBJ1-2
v_call: TRBV11-2
clone_size: -
d_call: TRBD1
cdr3_aa: CASTAGSTGTGIGGYTF
cdr3_nt: TGTGCCAGCACCGCGGGCTCAACCGGGACAGGGATCGGCGGCTACACCTTC

j_call: TRBJ1-1
v_call: TRBV11-2
clone_size: once
d_call: TRBD1
cdr3_aa: CASRRGQMNTEAFF
cdr3_nt: TGTGCCAGCAGGAGGGGACAGATGAACACTGAAGCTTTCTTT

j_call: TRBJ2-2
v_call: TRBV4-3
clone_size: -
d_call: TRBD1
cdr3_aa: CASSPTGVSDTGELFF
cdr3_nt: TGCGCCAGCAGCCCAACAGGGGTGTCGGACACCGGGGAGCTGTTTTTT

j_call: TRBJ1-3
v_call: TRBV4-1
clone_size: medium-sized
d_call: -
cdr3_aa: CASSQGTAGNTIYF
cdr3_nt: TGCGCCAGCAGCCAAGGGACAGCTGGAAACACCATATATTTT

j_call: TRBJ1-3
v_call: TRBV18
clone_size: -
d_call: TRBD1
cdr3_aa: CASSPGQPIGNTIYF
cdr3_nt: TGTGCCAGCTCACCGGGACAGCCGATTGGAAACACCATATATTTT

j_call: TRBJ1-1
v_call: TRBV18
clone_size: -
d_call: TRBD1
cdr3_aa: CASSPRMGQGNTEAFF
cdr3_nt: TGTGCCAGCTCACCACGGATGGGACAGGGCAACACTGAAGCTTTCTTT

j_call: TRBJ1-2
v_call: TRBV7-2
clone_size: -
d_call: -
cdr3_aa: CASSLSWLSLARAFAYTF
cdr3_nt: TGTGCCAGCAGCTTGAGTTGGCTCTCGCTGGCGAGGGCCTTTGCCTACACCTTC

j_call: TRBJ1-1
v_call: TRBV9
clone_size: once
d_call: -
cdr3_aa: CASSGRGVGSNTEAFF
cdr3_nt: TGTGCCAGCAGCGGTCGGGGGGTAGGTTCGAACACTGAAGCTTTCTTT

j_call: TRBJ2-3
v_call: TRBV7-2
clone_size: -
d_call: -
cdr3_aa: CATGALGDTQYF
cdr3_nt: TGTGCCACCGGAGCTCTCGGGGATACGCAGTATTTT

j_call: TRBJ2-1
v_call: TRBV27
clone_size: -
d_call: -
cdr3_aa: CASSFTGNSYNEQFF
cdr3_nt: TGTGCCAGCAGTTTTACCGGGAACTCCTACAATGAGCAGTTCTTC

j_call: TRBJ2-7
v_call: TRBV6-5
clone_size: -
d_call: -
cdr3_aa: CASRPWRGGQIEQYF
cdr3_nt: TGTGCCAGCAGACCCTGGCGGGGCGGGCAGATCGAGCAGTACTTC

j_call: TRBJ2-7
v_call: TRBV5-7
clone_size: -
d_call: TRBD2
cdr3_aa: CASTAETSGRAIEQYF
cdr3_nt: TGTGCCAGCACCGCAGAAACTAGCGGGAGGGCCATCGAGCAGTACTTC

j_call: TRBJ2-1
v_call: TRBV29-1
clone_size: -
d_call: TRBD2
cdr3_aa: CSGGRDRNEQFF
cdr3_nt: TGCTCCGGCGGGAGAGACCGCAATGAGCAGTTCTTC

j_call: TRBJ2-1
v_call: TRBV19
clone_size: -
d_call: -
cdr3_aa: CASSIGTTTLVDEQFF
cdr3_nt: TGTGCCAGTAGTATAGGGACTACAACCTTGGTCGATGAGCAGTTCTTC

j_call: TRBJ1-2
v_call: TRBV28
clone_size: -
d_call: TRBD1
cdr3_aa: CASRGTGTGVYGYTF
cdr3_nt: TGTGCCAGCAGGGGAACGGGGACAGGTGTTTATGGCTACACCTTC

j_call: TRBJ1-1
v_call: TRBV27
clone_size: -
d_call: TRBD1
cdr3_aa: CASSPRAGGMNTEAFF
cdr3_nt: TGTGCCAGCAGTCCCCGGGCAGGGGGGATGAACACTGAAGCTTTCTTT

j_call: TRBJ2-3
v_call: TRBV6-5
clone_size: -
d_call: -
cdr3_aa: CASRGAGVDTQYF
cdr3_nt: TGTGCCAGCAGAGGTGCCGGGGTGGATACGCAGTATTTT

j_call: TRBJ1-1
v_call: TRBV29-1
clone_size: -
d_call: TRBD1
cdr3_aa: CSTYRGGTEAFF
cdr3_nt: TGCAGCACATACAGGGGGGGGACTGAAGCTTTCTTT

j_call: TRBJ2-5
v_call: TRBV14
clone_size: -
d_call: TRBD2
cdr3_aa: CASSQVSGRGTQYF
cdr3_nt: TGTGCCAGCAGCCAAGTATCCGGGAGGGGAACCCAGTACTTC

j_call: TRBJ1-1
v_call: TRBV30
clone_size: -
d_call: TRBD1
cdr3_aa: CAWSPDRGRTEAFF
cdr3_nt: TGTGCCTGGAGCCCTGACAGGGGGCGAACTGAAGCTTTCTTT

j_call: TRBJ2-7
v_call: TRBV5-4
clone_size: -
d_call: TRBD2
cdr3_aa: CASSIIGTSGSNEQYF
cdr3_nt: TGTGCCAGCAGCATAATTGGGACTAGCGGGAGCAACGAGCAGTACTTC

j_call: TRBJ2-7
v_call: TRBV30
clone_size: -
d_call: TRBD2
cdr3_aa: CAWSSGGPEQYF
cdr3_nt: TGTGCCTGGTCTAGCGGGGGGCCGGAGCAGTACTTC

j_call: TRBJ2-7
v_call: TRBV13
clone_size: -
d_call: TRBD1
cdr3_aa: CASSSSSNPGTGDYEQYF
cdr3_nt: TGTGCCAGCAGCTCCTCATCGAATCCCGGGACAGGGGATTACGAGCAGTACTTC

j_call: TRBJ1-5
v_call: TRBV25-1
clone_size: -
d_call: -
cdr3_aa: CASSRGGPNQPQHF
cdr3_nt: TGTGCCAGCAGTCGGGGGGGCCCCAATCAGCCCCAGCATTTT

j_call: TRBJ2-1
v_call: TRBV25-1
clone_size: -
d_call: TRBD2
cdr3_aa: CAAGGLAEDSYNEQFF
cdr3_nt: TGTGCCGCGGGAGGCCTAGCGGAAGACTCCTACAATGAGCAGTTCTTC

j_call: TRBJ1-2
v_call: TRBV7-3
clone_size: -
d_call: TRBD1
cdr3_aa: CASSLEQGTGYTF
cdr3_nt: TGTGCCAGCAGCTTGGAACAGGGGACGGGCTACACCTTC

j_call: TRBJ2-5
v_call: TRBV19
clone_size: once
d_call: -
cdr3_aa: CASSSLFGETQYF
cdr3_nt: TGTGCCAGTAGTTCGCTGTTCGGAGAGACCCAGTACTTC

j_call: TRBJ1-1
v_call: TRBV4-2
clone_size: -
d_call: -
cdr3_aa: CASSQAGDTEAFF
cdr3_nt: TGTGCCAGCAGCCAAGCAGGGGACACTGAAGCTTTCTTT

j_call: TRBJ1-1
v_call: TRBV2
clone_size: -
d_call: -
cdr3_aa: CASSGRRGATEAFF
cdr3_nt: TGTGCCAGCAGTGGACGTAGGGGTGCCACTGAAGCTTTCTTT

j_call: TRBJ2-1
v_call: TRBV7-9
clone_size: -
d_call: TRBD2
cdr3_aa: CASSTGTTFYNEQFF
cdr3_nt: TGTGCCAGCAGCACCGGGACTACGTTCTACAATGAGCAGTTCTTC

j_call: TRBJ2-3
v_call: TRBV7-9
clone_size: -
d_call: TRBD1
cdr3_aa: CASSPHNPGQGGLRTQYF
cdr3_nt: TGTGCCAGCAGCCCCCACAATCCCGGACAGGGGGGACTCAGAACGCAGTATTTT